This entry concerns a single TCR beta chain. Its antigen is undetermined. The CDR3 has 13 amino acids. Germline CDR1 and CDR2: LGHNA and YSLEER. With 0 bases removed from V and 8 bases from J, the gap between germline ends came to 9 bases. These data belong to a study of cytomegalovirus exposure and HLA in healthy donors. Overall study: From roughly 180 million T cells, an earlier analysis saw some 120 million unique TCR beta sequences. The study's findings and limits: Previous analysis showed most TCR beta V segments were productive about 87% or about 30% of the time. In a later analysis, HLA-associated beta chains showed higher expansion and lower generation probabilities than comparable chains.

It was with 60 Vbeta and 13 Jbeta primers that the PCR ran. The repertoire was sequenced with immunoSEQ multiplex PCR; TCRdb's copy has only in-frame clones and lacks some. The sample yields some 100,000 clones, around three quarters seen once. The sample consisted of PBMCs. The sequence derives from a male donor in good health and CMV-seropositive. The rearrangement joins TRBV4-3 to TRBJ2-3; D possibly corresponds to TRBD2 (5 bases). CDR3 DNA sequence: TGCGCCAGCAGCCAAGAACCGGGGATTACGCAGTATTTT. Protein product: CASSQEPGITQYF.